This T cell receptor (beta chain) appears in the sequencing data of a study of CD8+ T cells in alopecia areata. Whole-study context: Those patients who were treated received oral tofacitinib, which was given at 5 to 10 mg twice daily for moderate-to-severe alopecia areata. Broader study findings: Scalp sequencing also captures normal skin's resident alphabeta T cells.

CDR1 is MDHEN, CDR2 SYDVKM, per germline. Germline trimming cut 2 bases from V and 15 bases from J; bases unmatched to any gene: 14. This CDR3 has 16 amino acids. After isolation, RNA underwent reverse transcription to generate cDNA as the sequencing template. The protocol was immunoSEQ multiplex PCR, while the TCRdb copy is restricted to in-frame clones and leaves out a portion. This sample has approximately 150,000 clones, with over 45% found just once. This clone occurred a few times. Antigen unknown. This chain joins TRBV28 and TRBJ2-1; 12 bases line up with TRBD2. The receptor's source is a human donor with alopecia areata. The sequenced material came from CD4+ T cells sorted from blood. The CDR3 loop reads CASSLRVRTSGIYLFF. For the CDR3, the DNA is TGTGCCAGCAGTTTAAGAGTGCGGACTAGCGGGATTTATCTGTTCTTC.